Described below is a single T cell receptor beta chain sequence and its context. Its antigen is unidentified. The repertoire was sequenced with immunoSEQ multiplex PCR; TCRdb's copy has only in-frame clones and lacks some. The sample includes millions of clones, just over 90% of them seen just once. Everyone who donated was a Caucasian adult who lived in Nashville, Tennessee. The data were obtained in a study of shared clonotypes between healthy human individuals. Whole-study results and caveats: Represented genetic and exposure-history diversity was restricted by having few donors.

Germline lookup yields CDR1 SGHTA and CDR2 FQGNSA. This CDR3 is 14 amino acids long. Sequencing input: naive CD4+ T cells sorted from blood. Subset described: CD45RA+ positively selected. The chain joins TRBV7-2 to TRBJ2-5, with 8 bases lining up with TRBD1. Gene TRBJ2-7 matches the end of the DNA better, so the J call may be wrong. The clonotype originates from a man in his late teens or twenties in good health. This chain's CDR3 is CASSFGSGGAEQYF. Written as DNA, the CDR3 is TGTGCCAGCAGCTTTGGGTCAGGGGGCGCCGAGCAGTACTTC.